The rows below give T cell receptor beta chains drawn from one sample of a study of shared clonotypes between healthy human individuals. Assay used: immunoSEQ multiplex PCR; TCRdb lists only in-frame clones, some missing. The table shows roughly 2.1 million clones, with 93% occurring only once. Source material: naive CD8+ T cells from PBMCs. The receptors shown here come from a man younger than 35 in good health. Some clones in this sample may be carry-over from other donors' samples. Both conserved end residues are part of each CDR3. The D gene is left open where the match is weak. Some rows mark clone size as missing; the rest say once, few, many or name a class of expanded clone.

TRBD2,15,once,TRBV5-5,TRBJ2-1,TGTGCCAGCAGCGGGACTAGCCTCTCCTACAATGAGCAGTTCTTC,CASSGTSLSYNEQFF
TRBD2,17,NA,TRBV9,TRBJ2-2,TGTGCCAGCAGCGGGCCGAGGGGACTAGCGGACACCGGGGAGCTGTTTTTT,CASSGPRGLADTGELFF
NA,15,NA,TRBV2,TRBJ1-5,TGTGCCAGCAGGCCCGGGAGAACATTCAATCAGCCCCAGCATTTT,CASRPGRTFNQPQHF
NA,15,once,TRBV4-2,TRBJ2-7,TGTGCCAGCAGCCCCCGGGGAGTGCCCTCCTACGAGCAGTACTTC,CASSPRGVPSYEQYF
NA,14,once,TRBV11-2,TRBJ2-7,TGTGCCAGCAGCTTAGCCCCTCGGAGCTACGAGCAGTACTTC,CASSLAPRSYEQYF
TRBD2,15,NA,TRBV19,TRBJ2-1,TGTGCCAGTAGTATGGGCGGGAGCCCTCGGAATGAGCAGTTCTTC,CASSMGGSPRNEQFF
NA,11,NA,TRBV29-1,TRBJ2-7,TGCAGCTCGGGACTGGGAGACGAGCAGTACTTC,CSSGLGDEQYF
TRBD1,15,NA,TRBV6-5,TRBJ2-7,TGTGCCAGCAGTCGCGACGGGACAGGGAGGGACGAGCAGTACTTC,CASSRDGTGRDEQYF
TRBD1,15,NA,TRBV2,TRBJ1-1,TGTGCCAGCAGCGCACCCACAGGGGTGTACACTGAAGCTTTCTTT,CASSAPTGVYTEAFF
NA,15,NA,TRBV5-1,TRBJ1-4,TGCGCCAGCAGCTTGTTCGGACAGACTAATGAAAAACTGTTTTTT,CASSLFGQTNEKLFF
TRBD1,15,NA,TRBV7-6,TRBJ2-7,TGTGCCAGCAGCTTATATGCAGGGGGCGGTGACGAGCAGTACTTC,CASSLYAGGGDEQYF
TRBD1,14,NA,TRBV6-5,TRBJ1-5,TGTGCCAGCAGACCCGGGACAGGTTTACAGCCCCAGCATTTT,CASRPGTGLQPQHF
TRBD2,15,NA,TRBV7-8,TRBJ2-2,TGTGCCAGCACCGCCGGGGGGGGTCGCACCGGGGAGCTGTTTTTT,CASTAGGGRTGELFF
NA,17,NA,TRBV6-8,TRBJ2-4,TGTGCCAGCAGGGGACTCCAGGGTCCCCTAGCCAAAAACATTCAGTACTTC,CASRGLQGPLAKNIQYF
TRBD2,19,NA,TRBV7-9,TRBJ2-1,TGTGCCAGCAGCTCCCTACCGGGGACTAGCGGCTGGTCGTCCAATGAGCAGTTCTTC,CASSSLPGTSGWSSNEQFF
NA,15,NA,TRBV9,TRBJ2-1,TGTGCCAGCAGCGTAGCGGGTGCGGGCTACAATGAGCAGTTCTTC,CASSVAGAGYNEQFF